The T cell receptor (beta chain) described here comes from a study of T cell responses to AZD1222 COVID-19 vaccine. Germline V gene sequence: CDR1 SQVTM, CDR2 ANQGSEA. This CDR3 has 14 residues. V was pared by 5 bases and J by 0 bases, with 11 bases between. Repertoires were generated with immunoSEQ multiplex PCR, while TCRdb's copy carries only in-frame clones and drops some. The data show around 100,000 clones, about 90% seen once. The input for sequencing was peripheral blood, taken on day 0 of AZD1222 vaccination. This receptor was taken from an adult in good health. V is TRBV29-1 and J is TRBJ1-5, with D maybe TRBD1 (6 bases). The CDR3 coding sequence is TGCAGCGTTAAAGGGGGGGATAGCAATCAGCCCCAGCATTTT. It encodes CSVKGGDSNQPQHF.